The rows below give T cell receptor beta chains drawn from one sample of a study of cytomegalovirus exposure and HLA in healthy donors. The data were produced by immunoSEQ multiplex PCR, yet TCRdb's version contains in-frame clones alone and is incomplete. Counted here are 120,000 or so clones, over 60% occurring once; the ten biggest clones make up approximately 6%. Specimen: PBMCs. These receptors were collected from a woman aged 40 to 55 in good health and CMV-seronegative. Each CDR3 is given with its conserved first and last residue. Fields, in order: D gene, clone size, V gene, J gene, CDR3 DNA, CDR3 protein. D genes are given only for firm matches. Clone size is stated in some rows and not others, as once, few, many or a class when expanded.

.	.	TRBV6-5	TRBJ2-5	TGTGCCAGCAGTTACTCGGTTGGCGGGAAGCAAGAGACCCAGTACTTC	CASSYSVGGKQETQYF
TRBD2	.	TRBV27	TRBJ2-1	TGTGCCAGTAACCCTGGGACTAGCGCCTACAATGAGCAGTTCTTC	CASNPGTSAYNEQFF
TRBD2	.	TRBV5-6	TRBJ2-1	TGTGCCAGCAGCTTTGGGAGCGGGAGAAGCCTCAATGAGCAGTTCTTC	CASSFGSGRSLNEQFF
.	.	TRBV5-1	TRBJ2-7	TGCGCCAGCAGCTTGGACGGTTCCTACGAGCAGTACTTC	CASSLDGSYEQYF
TRBD2	.	TRBV5-6	TRBJ2-5	TGTGCCAGCAGCTTGAAACTAAGCGGGACGGGCCAAGAGACCCAGTACTTC	CASSLKLSGTGQETQYF
.	.	TRBV29-1	TRBJ1-2	TGCAGCGTTGCAGGGGTAAAGGGCTACACCTTC	CSVAGVKGYTF
.	.	TRBV7-2	TRBJ2-7	TGTGCCAGCAGGTGGGGGGGCCCCCGATCGGACTACGAGCAGTACTTC	CASRWGGPRSDYEQYF
.	.	TRBV28	TRBJ1-2	TGTGCCAGCAGTTTATTCCGGGAGATAATTGGCTACACCTTC	CASSLFREIIGYTF
TRBD1	.	TRBV27	TRBJ2-7	TGTGCCAGCACCCGCGGACAGGGTTACTACGAGCAGTACTTC	CASTRGQGYYEQYF
.	.	TRBV7-9	TRBJ1-2	TGTGCCAGCAGCCTCTGGACAGATAATGGCTACACCTTC	CASSLWTDNGYTF
TRBD1	few	TRBV9	TRBJ2-5	TGTGCCAGCAGCAAGCGACAGGGGGAAGGGGAAGAGACCCAGTACTTC	CASSKRQGEGEETQYF
TRBD2	.	TRBV7-2	TRBJ2-3	TGTGCCAGCAGCCCCATAGCGGGAGGGGGGACAGATACGCAGTATTTT	CASSPIAGGGTDTQYF
.	.	TRBV19	TRBJ2-5	TGTGCCAGTATGAGTCTATCGGGACAACAGACCCAGTACTTC	CASMSLSGQQTQYF
TRBD1	.	TRBV19	TRBJ1-2	TGTGCCAGTAGTATGCGAGGGGGCAAGGTCTATGGCTACACCTTC	CASSMRGGKVYGYTF
.	.	TRBV9	TRBJ2-7	TGTGCCAGCAGCGTGACGGGTGGCTCCTACGAGCAGTACTTC	CASSVTGGSYEQYF
.	.	TRBV4-1	TRBJ2-6	TGCGCCAGCAGCCCGAGACAGTATACGAGTTCTGGGGCCAACGTCCTGACTTTC	CASSPRQYTSSGANVLTF
.	.	TRBV28	TRBJ2-7	TGTGCCAGCAGTTCTGCTAACTCCTACGAGCAGTACTTC	CASSSANSYEQYF
TRBD2	.	TRBV29-1	TRBJ2-1	TGCAGCGTAGGGACTAGCGGGGGTGGGAATGAGCAGTTCTTC	CSVGTSGGGNEQFF
.	.	TRBV5-6	TRBJ1-1	TGTGCCAGCAGCTTGGGGGCCTTCGGGAGCACTGAAGCTTTCTTT	CASSLGAFGSTEAFF
TRBD2	.	TRBV27	TRBJ2-5	TGTGCCAGCAGGCTAGCGGGAGATGGGGTAGAAGAGACCCAGTACTTC	CASRLAGDGVEETQYF
TRBD2	.	TRBV2	TRBJ2-4	TGTGCCAGCAGTGAAGCTTGGGCTAGCGGGAGGAAAAACAGTCAGTACTTC	CASSEAWASGRKNSQYF
.	.	TRBV19	TRBJ2-3	TGTGCCAGTAGGTCAGAAGATACGCAGTATTTT	CASRSEDTQYF
.	.	TRBV7-3	TRBJ2-4	TGTGCCAGCAGCCTAAATCCGGGGAACATTCAGTACTTC	CASSLNPGNIQYF
TRBD1	few	TRBV28	TRBJ1-2	TGTGCCAGCAGTGGGACTACCGGGACAGGGAACTATGGCTACACCTTC	CASSGTTGTGNYGYTF
.	.	TRBV5-1	TRBJ2-1	TGCGCCAGCAGCTTGGGGCTAGCCATACACAATGAGCAGTTCTTC	CASSLGLAIHNEQFF
.	.	TRBV6-5	TRBJ2-7	TGTGCCGCGCCGTTGGCGGTTATCGACTACGAGCAGTACTTC	CAAPLAVIDYEQYF
.	.	TRBV20-1	TRBJ1-6	TGCAGTGCTAGAGTGGTGGACACCCTCCACTTT	CSARVVDTLHF
TRBD1	once	TRBV2	TRBJ2-7	TGTGCCAGCAGTGGAGACAGGGGTTCCTACGAGCAGTACTTC	CASSGDRGSYEQYF
.	few	TRBV27	TRBJ2-7	TGTGCCAGCAGTTTGTCCGGACAGTCTATCTCCTACGAGCAGTACTTC	CASSLSGQSISYEQYF
TRBD1	.	TRBV11-3	TRBJ1-3	TGTGCCAGCAGCCAGGGGGGTCACTCTGGAAACACCATATATTTT	CASSQGGHSGNTIYF
.	.	TRBV28	TRBJ2-1	TGTGCCAACAGTTTCGCCCCGAGCTCCTACAATGAGCAGTTCTTC	CANSFAPSSYNEQFF
.	.	TRBV5-6	TRBJ2-7	TGTGCCAGCAGCTTGGGCTCAGGGCCTCACCTCTCCTACGAGCAGTACTTC	CASSLGSGPHLSYEQYF
.	.	TRBV5-8	TRBJ1-1	TGTGCCAGCAGCCCCGGAGGAAACCCTGAAGCTTTCTTT	CASSPGGNPEAFF
.	.	TRBV19	TRBJ2-1	TGTGCCAGTAGTATGGAGGGGGGGTACTTAAGCGAGCAGTTCTTC	CASSMEGGYLSEQFF
.	.	TRBV4-1	TRBJ2-1	TGCGCCAGCAGCCAAGTGGGGGCCTGGAATGAGCAGTTCTTC	CASSQVGAWNEQFF
TRBD1	.	TRBV5-6	TRBJ2-7	TGTGCCAGCAGCGCATGGGGACAGGGGTCCTCCGAGCAGTACTTC	CASSAWGQGSSEQYF
TRBD2	.	TRBV7-9	TRBJ2-1	TGTTCCAGCAGCCCCGAGTTTGCTCCGCGGGAGGCCCACAATGAGCAGTTCTTC	CSSSPEFAPREAHNEQFF
.	.	TRBV15	TRBJ2-7	TGTGCCACAGCAGCAGGTTTATTCCACGAGCAGTACTTC	CATAAGLFHEQYF
.	once	TRBV19	TRBJ2-6	TGTGCCAGTAGTTTTACCAGACAGTCGAGCTCTGGGGCCAACGGCCTGACTTTC	CASSFTRQSSSGANGLTF
.	.	TRBV10-3	TRBJ2-7	TGTGCCATCAGTGACTCGAGAGGCGGGTCTGACGAGCAGTACTTC	CAISDSRGGSDEQYF
.	.	TRBV7-9	TRBJ2-7	TGTGCCAGCAGTTTAGCCGACAGGTCCTCCTACGAGCAGTACTTC	CASSLADRSSYEQYF
.	.	TRBV7-9	TRBJ1-3	TGTGCCAGCAGCCGCGGGGGGGTCGGAAACACCATATATTTT	CASSRGGVGNTIYF
.	.	TRBV19	TRBJ1-2	TGTGCCAGTAGTATAAGGGACGGGAGTGGCTACACCTTC	CASSIRDGSGYTF
.	.	TRBV2	TRBJ2-7	TGTGCCAGCAATAATGCGGAGGGCGAGCAGTACTTC	CASNNAEGEQYF
TRBD1	.	TRBV28	TRBJ2-2	TGTGCCAGCAGCTCCGGGACAGCAGCTTCCACCGGGGAGCTGTTTTTT	CASSSGTAASTGELFF
.	.	TRBV7-9	TRBJ2-7	TGTGCCAGCTTTATCACAGGGAAGTCGGACGAGCAGTACTTC	CASFITGKSDEQYF
.	.	TRBV5-6	TRBJ2-4	TGTGCCAGCAGCTTGAGTAGCGGAAACATTCAGTACTTC	CASSLSSGNIQYF
TRBD1	few	TRBV6-1	TRBJ1-1	TGTGCCAGCACCCGGACAGGGACCGAAGCTTTCTTT	CASTRTGTEAFF
.	.	TRBV7-2	TRBJ1-6	TGTGCCAGCAGCTTCCAGGGTGGTTCACCCCTCCACTTT	CASSFQGGSPLHF
TRBD1	.	TRBV4-3	TRBJ1-4	TGCGCCAGCAGCCCCTACACCGGACAGGGGAGTGAAAAACTGTTTTTT	CASSPYTGQGSEKLFF
.	once	TRBV9	TRBJ1-6	TGTGCCAGCAGTGACCAGGATTCACCCCTCCACTTT	CASSDQDSPLHF